This entry lists 30 T cell receptor beta chains sequenced from one sample in a study of shared clonotypes between healthy human individuals. TCRdb's table, derived via immunoSEQ multiplex PCR, lists solely in-frame clones and lacks some. Of roughly 1,000,000 clones listed, about 80% are singletons. Sequencing was carried out using memory CD4+ T cells from PBMCs. Noted subset: CD45RA-negative fraction. These receptors all stem from a man younger than 35 in good health. Some clones in this sample may be carry-over from other donors' samples.

The rearrangement links TRBV11-1 to TRBJ2-1, with 11 bases identical to TRBD1. Per germline, CDR1 SGHAT and CDR2 FQDESV (reference sequence). Trimming took 0 bases from V and 6 from J; bases not matched to a gene: 4. The CDR3 spans 16 residues. The CDR3 region has the DNA TGTGCCAGCAGCTTAGCCCCGGGACAGGGGGGCAATGAGCAGTTCTTC. This sequence encodes CASSLAPGQGGNEQFF.

The chain combines TRBV6-1 with TRBJ1-4; TRBD1 matches 9 bases. V was clipped by 10 bases and J by 7 bases; unmatched bases: 4. The germline V gene has CDR1 MNHNS and CDR2 SASEGT. The CDR3 covers 12 residues. CDR3 DNA sequence: TGTGCCATAAACAGGGGGCGTGAAAAACTGTTTTTT. This gives the protein CAINRGREKLFF.

The rearrangement links TRBV9 to TRBJ2-2; D remains unclear. Germline V gives CDR1 SGDLS, CDR2 YYNGEE. The V end was cut by 4 bases, the J end by 0 bases, with 13 bases between. The CDR3 is 16 residues long. CDR3 residues: CASSLIPFANTGELFF. DNA for the CDR3: TGTGCCAGCAGCCTCATACCGTTCGCGAACACCGGGGAGCTGTTTTTT.

V and J are TRBV2 and TRBJ1-5, with D maybe TRBD1 (6 bases). V lost 6 bases to trimming and J lost 3 bases, with 15 bases between them. Per germline, CDR1 SNHLY and CDR2 FYNNEI. This CDR3 contains 15 residues. CDR3: CASRERRGVNQPQHF. The CDR3 nucleotides are TGTGCCAGCAGGGAGAGGAGGGGGGTCAATCAGCCCCAGCATTTT.

The chain carries TRBV28 and TRBJ1-4; tentatively, D is TRBD1 (5 bases). The germline gives CDR1 MDHEN, CDR2 SYDVKM. This CDR3 has 14 amino acids. Trimming cost V 6 bases and J 3 bases, with 11 bases left between them. The CDR3 spells CASRSGGANEKLFF. The DNA for the CDR3 is TGTGCCAGCAGGTCGGGGGGAGCTAATGAAAAACTGTTTTTT.

This clone has more than one count but fewer than ten. The chain carries TRBV5-1 and TRBJ1-2; 7 nucleotides agree with TRBD1. J gave up 4 bases and V 4 bases, and 4 bases lay outside the gene matches. The CDR3 runs to 13 residues. Germline V gene data show CDR1 as SGHRS and CDR2 as YFSETQ. The CDR3 DNA sequence: TGCGCCAGCAGCGCAACAGGGGCCTATGGCTACACCTTC. This codes for CASSATGAYGYTF.

This clone was recorded only once. The genes are TRBV30 and TRBJ1-6, with unresolved D. Trimming shortened V by 5 bases and J by 13 bases, and 12 bases separated the two germline ends. In germline, CDR1 is GTSNPN, CDR2 SVGIG (reference sequence). The CDR3 consists of 11 residues. CDR3 protein: CAWGVSRPLHF. The CDR3 region has the DNA TGTGCCTGGGGCGTTTCCCGTCCCCTCCACTTT.

This chain uses TRBV18 with TRBJ1-6, with D uncertain. CDR1 is KGHSH, CDR2 LQKENI, per germline. V shed 10 bases and J shed 2 bases, with 9 bases lying between them. The CDR3 length is 13 residues. The CDR3, as DNA: TGTGCCACAGCGGTGACCTATAATTCACCCCTCCACTTT. It yields the protein CATAVTYNSPLHF.

This rearrangement joins TRBV5-3 to TRBJ2-5; D is uncertain. TRBV5-3 is noted as an ORF with a role that remains uncertain. V was shortened by 3 bases and J by 9 bases, with 18 bases between the two germline ends. The CDR3 is made up of 14 amino acids. CDR3 protein: CARSSLGRPEAQYF. CDR3 sequence (DNA): TGTGCCAGAAGCTCCCTCGGACGGCCTGAGGCCCAGTACTTC.

There are a few counts of this clone. The rearrangement links TRBV5-1 to TRBJ2-3, with 9 bases matching TRBD2. V gave up 0 bases and J gave up 3 bases; unmatched junction bases: 5. Germline V gives CDR1 SGHRS, CDR2 YFSETQ. CDR3 length: 16 amino acids. The DNA of the CDR3 is TGCGCCAGCAGCTTGGAGCCTAGCGGGGAGACAGATACGCAGTATTTT. Amino acids: CASSLEPSGETDTQYF.

V is TRBV18 and J is TRBJ2-7, with TRBD2 matching 12 bases. The CDR3 is 15 amino acids. V shed 3 bases, J shed 7 bases, and the junction held 7 bases outside the gene matches. CDR1 is KGHSH and CDR2 is LQKENI in the germline V gene. The CDR3 DNA reads as TGTGCCAGCTCACCGAGACTAGCGGGAGACGGTGAGCAGTACTTC. It codes for CASSPRLAGDGEQYF.

The chain recombines TRBV6-5 with TRBJ1-2, with TRBD1 identical over 9 bases. CDR1 and CDR2 (germline): MNHEY, SVGAGI. The ends lost 4 bases at V and 5 bases at J; junction bases unmatched: 8. The CDR3 length is 15 residues. For the CDR3, the DNA is TGTGCCAGCAGTTCGACAGGGGGGTTCGGGTATGGCTACACCTTC. This encodes CASSSTGGFGYGYTF.

The V call is TRBV29-1, the J call TRBJ1-2, with unresolved D. The CDR3 has 13 residues. V was cut by 7 bases and J by 6 bases, with 18 bases left in between. Germline CDR1 and CDR2: SQVTM and ANQGSEA. CDR3 in DNA: TGCAGCGCTACCGCCGGGAGCGTCGATGGCTACACCTTC. As protein: CSATAGSVDGYTF.

This clone was detected once. V and J are TRBV4-2 and TRBJ1-1; maybe TRBD1 (5 bases). The germline V gene has CDR1 LGHNA and CDR2 YNFKEQ. Trimming shortened V by 0 bases and J by 4 bases, and 9 bases separated the two germline ends. The CDR3 totals 14 residues. Here the CDR3 reads CASSQDRGATEAFF. CDR3 nucleotides: TGTGCCAGCAGCCAAGATCGAGGGGCCACTGAAGCTTTCTTT.

The chain employs TRBV27 and TRBJ2-2; D not resolved. The germline V and J ends were trimmed by 3 bases and 4 bases, with 9 bases remaining between them. This CDR3 comprises 14 residues. From germline, CDR1 is MNHEY and CDR2 SMNVEV (reference sequence). As DNA, the CDR3 is TGTGCCAGCAGTTTTCGGGCAGCCACCGGGGAGCTGTTTTTT. This sequence encodes CASSFRAATGELFF.

The rearrangement uses TRBV6-1 and TRBJ1-2; 7 bases match TRBD1. V shed 4 bases, J shed 2 bases, and the junction held 13 bases outside the gene matches. Germline CDR1 is MNHNS and CDR2 is SASEGT. The CDR3 loop spans 17 amino acids. CDR3 in amino acids: CASSAFPTGISNYGYTF. Here the CDR3 DNA reads TGTGCCAGCAGTGCTTTCCCGACAGGGATCTCCAACTATGGCTACACCTTC.

In this sample, this clone turned up a few times. The gene calls are TRBV5-1 and TRBJ2-2, with D tentatively TRBD1 (6 bases). The V gene lost 4 bases and the J gene lost 0 bases, with 7 bases spanning the gap. There are 14 residues in the CDR3. Germline V CDR1 and CDR2: SGHRS, YFSETQ. For the CDR3, the DNA is TGCGCCAGCAGCCGGGACACGAACACCGGGGAGCTGTTTTTT. It encodes CASSRDTNTGELFF.

The CDR3 bases are TGTGCCTCACGGCAGGTGACCTACGAGCAGTACTTC. Translating it yields CASRQVTYEQYF. The chain has TRBV9 and TRBJ2-7, with D unclear. The CDR3 has 12 amino acids. V was cut by 10 bases and J by 2 bases, with 13 bases left in between. Per germline, CDR1 SGDLS and CDR2 YYNGEE.

This clone was recorded many times. The chain employs TRBV9 and TRBJ1-3, with 7 positions matching TRBD1. Germline trimming cut 3 bases from V and 8 bases from J; bases unmatched to any gene: 5. CDR1 and CDR2 from the germline V gene are SGDLS and YYNGEE. The CDR3 runs to 13 residues. The CDR3 loop reads CASSAYRGHTIYF. CDR3 nucleotide sequence: TGTGCCAGCAGCGCGTACAGGGGCCACACCATATATTTT.

This clone appeared a few times. The chain combines TRBV2 with TRBJ1-3; 11 bases fit TRBD1. J gave up 2 bases and V 0 bases, and 3 bases lay outside the gene matches. Germline CDR1 reads SNHLY; CDR2 reads FYNNEI. The CDR3 extends over 17 amino acids. CDR3 sequence reads: CASSEADRGLAGNTIYF. The CDR3, as DNA: TGTGCCAGCAGTGAAGCGGACAGGGGGCTAGCTGGAAACACCATATATTTT.

V usage is TRBV7-3 and J usage is TRBJ2-1; D is unclear. The CDR3 spans 14 residues. Trimming pared 1 base from V and 5 bases from J, leaving 9 bases between. Germline CDR1 reads SGHTA; CDR2 reads FQGTGA. In DNA form, the CDR3 reads TGTGCCAGCAGCTTAAAGGCCCGAGACAATGAGCAGTTCTTC. It translates to CASSLKARDNEQFF. The full variable domain, in which reference TRBV7-3 and TRBJ2-1 provide the parts outside the CDR3, is GAGVSQTPSNKVTEKGKYVELRCDPISGHTALYWYRQSLGQGPEFLIYFQGTGAADDSGLPNDRFFAVRPEGSVSTLKIQRTERGDSAVYLCASSLKARDNEQFFGPGTRLTVL.

The J gene is TRBJ2-5, the V gene TRBV5-8; D is unresolved. The CDR3 has 11 amino acids. The ends were cut back, 2 bases at V and 8 bases at J, with 7 bases in the middle. The germline V gene encodes CDR1 SGHTS and CDR2 YDEGEE. CDR3 region: CASSFSFTQYF. The CDR3 nucleotides read TGTGCCAGCAGCTTCAGCTTTACCCAGTACTTC.

This clone was picked up one time. This chain joins TRBV6-5 and TRBJ2-2; D tentatively reads TRBD1 or TRBD2 (5 bases each). Germline CDR1 reads MNHEY; CDR2 reads SVGAGI. CDR3 length equals 15 residues. Trimming cost V 4 bases and J 0 bases, with 9 bases left between them. The chain's CDR3 is CASSWDRPNTGELFF. DNA for the CDR3: TGTGCCAGCAGTTGGGACCGTCCGAACACCGGGGAGCTGTTTTTT.

The gene calls are TRBV7-9 and TRBJ2-7; no firm D call. V dropped 2 bases and J dropped 10 bases, with 15 bases sitting between them. CDR3 size: 13 residues. Germline V gene sequence: CDR1 SEHNR, CDR2 FQNEAQ (reference sequence). The DNA of the CDR3 is TGTGCCAGCAGCTTATTCTCTGAGGACCGCCAGTACTTC. Its translation: CASSLFSEDRQYF.

The chain uses TRBV18 and TRBJ1-5; TRBD1 matches 12 bases. The CDR3 loop spans 15 amino acids. V dropped 6 bases and J dropped 7; count of bases not matched to a gene: 7. Germline V lookup: CDR1 KGHSH, CDR2 LQKENI. CDR3 sequence: CASSLAGQGAQPQHF. CDR3 nucleotides: TGTGCCAGCTCGTTGGCGGGACAGGGGGCCCAGCCCCAGCATTTT.

This clone was detected ten times or more. CDR3 amino acids: CASSQTSFSEQYF. CDR3 DNA sequence: TGTGCCAGCAGCCAGACTAGTTTTTCCGAGCAGTACTTC. The rearrangement uses TRBV27 and TRBJ2-7; perhaps TRBD2 as D (6 bases). Per the germline V gene, CDR1 is MNHEY and CDR2 is SMNVEV (reference sequence). V lost 6 bases and J 6 bases, leaving 15 bases between the germline ends. The CDR3 has 13 residues.

The chain combines TRBV19 with TRBJ1-1; D uncertain. V was shortened by 10 bases and J by 4 bases, with 13 bases between the two germline ends. Germline assignment: CDR1 LNHDA and CDR2 SQIVND (reference sequence). The CDR3 sequence is 12 residues long. DNA for the CDR3: TGTGCCACCTCCGGGTACGGCACTGAAGCTTTCTTT. Amino acids: CATSGYGTEAFF. Full variable domain (rest looked up from reference TRBV19 and TRBJ1-1): DGGITQSPKYLFRKEGQNVTLSCEQNLNHDAMYWYRQDPGQGLRLIYYSQIVNDFQKGDIAEGYSVSREKKESFPLTVTSAQKNPTAFYLCATSGYGTEAFFGQGTRLTVV.

This clone was seen once. The chain couples TRBV10-2 to TRBJ2-3, with 7 nucleotides matching TRBD2. CDR1 is WSHSY and CDR2 is SAAADI in the germline V gene. V was clipped by 3 bases and J by 2 bases; unmatched bases: 11. This CDR3 spans 17 amino acids. CDR3 amino acids: CASSDFAQAGDTDTQYF. In DNA form, the CDR3 reads TGCGCCAGCAGTGATTTTGCTCAGGCGGGAGACACAGATACGCAGTATTTT.

This rearrangement joins TRBV30 to TRBJ2-7; the D call may be TRBD1 or TRBD2 (6 bases each). Germline loops: CDR1 GTSNPN, CDR2 SVGIG (reference sequence). The CDR3 contains 13 residues. Trimming took 0 bases from V and 6 from J, leaving 12 bases between them. CDR3 sequence reads: CAWSVGGLVEQYF. CDR3 bases: TGTGCCTGGAGTGTAGGGGGGCTTGTCGAGCAGTACTTC.

This clone showed up just once. The J gene is TRBJ2-7, the V gene TRBV6-5; D is unresolved. The CDR3 loop spans 14 amino acids. Germline values: CDR1 MNHEY, CDR2 SVGAGI. Deletions cut 0 bases from V and 0 bases from J, with 6 bases between. In nucleotides, the CDR3 is TGTGCCAGCAGTTACTCGGTGTCCTCCTACGAGCAGTACTTC. This translates into CASSYSVSSYEQYF.